This T cell receptor (beta chain) is drawn from a study of neurological immune-mediated disorders. This clonotype was found many times. Germline V CDR1 and CDR2: SGHTA, FQGNSA. CDR3 size: 13 residues. The V gene end was trimmed by 5 bases and the J gene end by 7 bases; junction bases not matched to a gene: 6. A single run covered 15-18 subjects with over 170 million TCR-beta sequences. TCRdb reprocessed the 5' RACE reads via MiXCR and lists one record per CDR3 protein. The table lists 30,000 to 40,000 distinct CDR3 sequences, 6% to 8.5% of them singletons. Source material: PBMCs. The sequence was collected from a woman aged 40 to 55 in good health. The chain carries TRBV7-2 and TRBJ1-1, with 8 bases matching TRBD1. CDR3 in DNA: TGTGCCAGCAGCCTGGACAGGGCAGGTGAAGCTTTCTTT. Translation: CASSLDRAGEAFF.